This T cell receptor (beta chain) emerged from a study of cytomegalovirus exposure and HLA in healthy donors. Regarding the study as a whole: There were a few CMV-associated chains whose specificity for CMV antigens was confirmed in vitro. The majority of CMV-associated TCR beta chains were reported as apparently HLA-restricted in a later analysis. In a later analysis, productive TCRs from donors in an Asian-associated ancestry cluster reportedly carried fewer N-insertions than the cohort mean.

Healthy bone marrow donors supplied every sample. Details on this clone: Its matching antigen is unknown.

V lost 5 bases and J lost 0, with 9 bases in between. The CDR3 is 14 residues long. Per the germline V gene, CDR1 is SGHRS and CDR2 is YFSETQ. PCR was performed using 60 Vbeta and 13 Jbeta primers. Sequenced by immunoSEQ multiplex PCR; TCRdb stores in-frame clones only, minus some. The repertoire has about 260,000 clones, under 80% of them found once; the top ten carry about 2.2%. Sequencing was done on a sample of PBMCs. This clonotype originated in a female donor in good health and CMV-seronegative. The chain is built from TRBV5-1 and TRBJ1-3, with a possible D match to TRBD1 (6 bases). CDR3 nucleotides: TGCGCCAGCAGGTCCAGGGGCTCTGGAAACACCATATATTTT. Amino acids: CASRSRGSGNTIYF.